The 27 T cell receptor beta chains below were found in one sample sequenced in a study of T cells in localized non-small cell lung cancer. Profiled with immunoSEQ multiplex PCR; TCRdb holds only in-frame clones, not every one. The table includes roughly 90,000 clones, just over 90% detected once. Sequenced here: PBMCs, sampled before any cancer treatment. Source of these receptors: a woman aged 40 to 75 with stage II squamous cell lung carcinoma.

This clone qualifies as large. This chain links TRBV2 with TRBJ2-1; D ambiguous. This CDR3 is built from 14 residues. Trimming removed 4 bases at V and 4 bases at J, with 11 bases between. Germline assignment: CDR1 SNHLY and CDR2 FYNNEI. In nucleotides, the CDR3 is TGTGCCAGCAGTGCCCGGACCCCATACAATGAGCAGTTCTTC. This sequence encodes CASSARTPYNEQFF.

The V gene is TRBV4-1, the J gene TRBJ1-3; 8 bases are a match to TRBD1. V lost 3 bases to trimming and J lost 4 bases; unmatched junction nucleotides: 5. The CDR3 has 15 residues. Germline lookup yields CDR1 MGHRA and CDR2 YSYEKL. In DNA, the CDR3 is TGCGCCAGCAGCCACCAGGGGGCAGGAGGAAACACCATATATTTT. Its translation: CASSHQGAGGNTIYF.

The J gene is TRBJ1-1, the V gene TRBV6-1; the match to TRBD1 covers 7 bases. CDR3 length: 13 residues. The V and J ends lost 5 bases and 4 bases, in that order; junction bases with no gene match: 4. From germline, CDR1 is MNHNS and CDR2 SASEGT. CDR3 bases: TGTGCCAGCAGTACAGGGGTACGCACTGAAGCTTTCTTT. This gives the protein CASSTGVRTEAFF.

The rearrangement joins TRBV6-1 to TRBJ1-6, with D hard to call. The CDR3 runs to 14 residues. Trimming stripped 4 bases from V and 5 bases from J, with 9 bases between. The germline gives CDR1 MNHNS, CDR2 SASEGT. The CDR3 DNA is TGTGCCAGCAGTGGAGGCGATGATAATTCACCCCTCCACTTT. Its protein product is CASSGGDDNSPLHF.

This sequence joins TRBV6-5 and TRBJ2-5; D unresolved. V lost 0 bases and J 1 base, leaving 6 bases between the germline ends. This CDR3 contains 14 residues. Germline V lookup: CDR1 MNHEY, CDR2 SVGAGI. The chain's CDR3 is CASSYSRLQETQYF. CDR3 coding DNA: TGTGCCAGCAGTTACTCCCGCCTCCAAGAGACCCAGTACTTC.

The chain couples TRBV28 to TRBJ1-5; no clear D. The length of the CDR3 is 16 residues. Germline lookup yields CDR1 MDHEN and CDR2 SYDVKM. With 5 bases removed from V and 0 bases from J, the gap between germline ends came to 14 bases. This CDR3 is CASSPLREYSNQPQHF. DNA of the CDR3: TGTGCCAGCAGTCCCTTACGTGAGTATAGCAATCAGCCCCAGCATTTT.

The CDR3 coding sequence is TGTGCCAGCAGTTACGGTTCTCGAACCTCTGGAAACACCATATATTTT. Translated, it gives CASSYGSRTSGNTIYF. V gene TRBV6-5 combines with J gene TRBJ1-3; D not certain. Germline values: CDR1 MNHEY, CDR2 SVGAGI. Trimming pared 2 bases from V and 0 bases from J, leaving 11 bases between. This CDR3 is 16 amino acids long.

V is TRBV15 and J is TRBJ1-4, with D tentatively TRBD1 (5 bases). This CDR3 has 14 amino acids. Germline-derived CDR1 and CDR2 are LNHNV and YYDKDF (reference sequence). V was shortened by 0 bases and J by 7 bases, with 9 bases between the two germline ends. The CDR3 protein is CATSREGVPEKLFF. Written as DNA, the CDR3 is TGTGCCACCAGCAGAGAGGGGGTCCCTGAAAAACTGTTTTTT.

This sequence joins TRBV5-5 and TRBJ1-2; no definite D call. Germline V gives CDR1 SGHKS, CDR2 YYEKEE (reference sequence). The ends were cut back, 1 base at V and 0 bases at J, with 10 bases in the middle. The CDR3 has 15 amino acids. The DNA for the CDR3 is TGTGCCAGCAGCTTGTCTGGCAAAGCTAACTATGGCTACACCTTC. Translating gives CASSLSGKANYGYTF.

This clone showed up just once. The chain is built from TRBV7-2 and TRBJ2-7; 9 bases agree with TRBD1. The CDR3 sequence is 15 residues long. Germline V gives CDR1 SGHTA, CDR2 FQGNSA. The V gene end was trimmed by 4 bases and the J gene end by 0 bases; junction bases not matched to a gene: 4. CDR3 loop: CASSSGTGHSYEQYF. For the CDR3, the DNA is TGTGCCAGCAGCTCAGGGACAGGGCACTCCTACGAGCAGTACTTC.

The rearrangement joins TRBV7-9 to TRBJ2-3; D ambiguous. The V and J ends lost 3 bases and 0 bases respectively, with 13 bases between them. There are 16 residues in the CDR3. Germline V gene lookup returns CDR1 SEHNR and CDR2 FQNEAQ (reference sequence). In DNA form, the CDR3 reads TGTGCCAGCAGCTTCCGGCAGATTCTAAGCACAGATACGCAGTATTTT. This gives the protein CASSFRQILSTDTQYF.

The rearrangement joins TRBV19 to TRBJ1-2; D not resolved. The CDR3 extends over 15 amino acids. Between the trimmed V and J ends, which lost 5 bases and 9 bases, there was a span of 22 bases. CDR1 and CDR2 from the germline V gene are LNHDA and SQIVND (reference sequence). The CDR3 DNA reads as TGTGCCAGTAGTCTCGAGGGCGGCGCCCGGGATCGCTACACCTTC. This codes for CASSLEGGARDRYTF.

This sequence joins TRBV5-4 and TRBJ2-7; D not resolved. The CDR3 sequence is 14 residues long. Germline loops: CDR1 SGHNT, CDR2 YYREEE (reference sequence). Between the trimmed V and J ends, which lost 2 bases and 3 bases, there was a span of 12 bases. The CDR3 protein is CASSLGALGYEQYF. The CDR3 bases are TGTGCCAGCAGCTTAGGTGCGCTCGGCTACGAGCAGTACTTC.

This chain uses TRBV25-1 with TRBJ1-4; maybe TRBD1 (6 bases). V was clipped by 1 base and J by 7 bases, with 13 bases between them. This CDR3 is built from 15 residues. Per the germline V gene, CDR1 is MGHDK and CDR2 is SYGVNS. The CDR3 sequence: CASSEFQGMGEKLFF. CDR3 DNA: TGTGCCAGCAGTGAATTTCAGGGGATGGGTGAAAAACTGTTTTTT.

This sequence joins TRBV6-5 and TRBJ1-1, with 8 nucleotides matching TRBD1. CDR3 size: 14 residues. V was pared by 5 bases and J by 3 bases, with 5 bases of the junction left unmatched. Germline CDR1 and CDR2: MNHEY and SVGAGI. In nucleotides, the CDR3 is TGTGCCAGCAGTCTCAGGGGGCGGGACACTGAAGCTTTCTTT. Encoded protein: CASSLRGRDTEAFF.

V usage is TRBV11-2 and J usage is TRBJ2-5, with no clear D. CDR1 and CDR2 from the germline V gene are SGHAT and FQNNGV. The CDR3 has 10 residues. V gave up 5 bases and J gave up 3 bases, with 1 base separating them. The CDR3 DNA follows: TGTGCCAGCAGCAAAGAGACCCAGTACTTC. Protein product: CASSKETQYF.

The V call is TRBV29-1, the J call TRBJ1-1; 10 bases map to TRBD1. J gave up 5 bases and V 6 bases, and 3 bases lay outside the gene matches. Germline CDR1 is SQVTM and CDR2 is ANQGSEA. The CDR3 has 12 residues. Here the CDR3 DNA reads TGCAGCGTCTGGACAGGGGGTACTGAAGCTTTCTTT. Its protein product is CSVWTGGTEAFF. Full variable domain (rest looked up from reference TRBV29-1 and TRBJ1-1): SAVISQKPSRDICQRGTSLTIQCQVDSQVTMMFWYRQQPGQSLTLIATANQGSEATYESGFVIDKFPISRPNLTFSTLTVSNMSPEDSSIYLCSVWTGGTEAFFGQGTRLTVV.

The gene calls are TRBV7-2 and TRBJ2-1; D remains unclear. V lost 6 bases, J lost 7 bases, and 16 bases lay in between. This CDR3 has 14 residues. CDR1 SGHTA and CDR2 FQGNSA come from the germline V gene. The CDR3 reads CASRLGNLGNEQFF. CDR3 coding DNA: TGTGCCAGCAGGCTGGGCAACCTGGGGAATGAGCAGTTCTTC.

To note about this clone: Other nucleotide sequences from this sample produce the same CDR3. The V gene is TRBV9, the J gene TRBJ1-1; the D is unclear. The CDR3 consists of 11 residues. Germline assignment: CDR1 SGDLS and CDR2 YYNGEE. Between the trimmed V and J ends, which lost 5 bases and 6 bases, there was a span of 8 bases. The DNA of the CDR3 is TGTGCCAGCAGTGCTGGCGCTGAAGCTTTCTTT. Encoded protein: CASSAGAEAFF.

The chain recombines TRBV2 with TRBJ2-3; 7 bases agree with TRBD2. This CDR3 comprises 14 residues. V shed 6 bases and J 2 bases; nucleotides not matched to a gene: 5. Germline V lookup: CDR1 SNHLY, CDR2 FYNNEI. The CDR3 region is CASRGGVPTDTQYF. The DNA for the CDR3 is TGTGCCAGCAGGGGGGGGGTCCCCACAGATACGCAGTATTTT.

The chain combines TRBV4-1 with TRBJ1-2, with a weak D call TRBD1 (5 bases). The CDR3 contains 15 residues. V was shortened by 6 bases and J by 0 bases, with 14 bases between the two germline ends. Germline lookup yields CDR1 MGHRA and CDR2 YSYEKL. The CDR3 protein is CASSGEGHANYGYTF. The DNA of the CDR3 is TGCGCCAGCAGTGGGGAGGGGCACGCTAACTATGGCTACACCTTC.

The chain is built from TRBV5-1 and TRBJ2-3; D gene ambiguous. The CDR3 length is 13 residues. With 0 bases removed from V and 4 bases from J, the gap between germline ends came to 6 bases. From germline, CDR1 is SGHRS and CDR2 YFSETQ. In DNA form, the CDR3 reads TGCGCCAGCAGCTTGGCCGGATCAGATACGCAGTATTTT. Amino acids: CASSLAGSDTQYF.

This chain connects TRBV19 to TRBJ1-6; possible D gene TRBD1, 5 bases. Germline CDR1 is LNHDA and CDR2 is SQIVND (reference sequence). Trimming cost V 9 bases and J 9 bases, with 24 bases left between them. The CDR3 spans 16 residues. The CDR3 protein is CASGPGPTRNRSPLHF. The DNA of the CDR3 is TGTGCCAGCGGCCCGGGGCCAACACGCAACCGTTCACCCCTCCACTTT.

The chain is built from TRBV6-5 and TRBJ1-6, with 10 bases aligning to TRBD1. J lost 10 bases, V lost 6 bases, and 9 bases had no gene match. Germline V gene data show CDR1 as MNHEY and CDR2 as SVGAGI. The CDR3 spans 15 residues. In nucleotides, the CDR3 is TGTGCCAGCAGCCGCGACAGGGGGCGCGAATCACCCCTCCACTTT. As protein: CASSRDRGRESPLHF.

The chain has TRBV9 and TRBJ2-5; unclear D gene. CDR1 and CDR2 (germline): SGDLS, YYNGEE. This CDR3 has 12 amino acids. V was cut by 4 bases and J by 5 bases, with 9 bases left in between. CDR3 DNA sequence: TGTGCCAGCAGCTCAAATGGGGAGACCCAGTACTTC. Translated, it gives CASSSNGETQYF.

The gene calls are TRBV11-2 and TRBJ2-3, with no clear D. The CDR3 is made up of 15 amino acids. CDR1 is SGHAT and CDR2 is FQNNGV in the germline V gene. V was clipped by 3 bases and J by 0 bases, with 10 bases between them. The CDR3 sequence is CASSLDGSSTDTQYF. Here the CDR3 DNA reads TGTGCCAGCAGCTTGGACGGCTCTAGCACAGATACGCAGTATTTT.

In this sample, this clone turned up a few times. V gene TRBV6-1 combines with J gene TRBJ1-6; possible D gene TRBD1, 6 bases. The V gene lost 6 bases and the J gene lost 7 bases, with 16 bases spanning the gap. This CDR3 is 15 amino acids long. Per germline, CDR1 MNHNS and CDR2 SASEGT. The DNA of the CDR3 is TGTGCCAGCAGGCGGGACGTGGGGGGCAATTCACCCCTCCACTTT. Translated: CASRRDVGGNSPLHF.